This TCR beta chain was recorded in a study of blood T cell repertoires in COVID-19. The overall study: COVID-19 samples from acute and convalescent phases originated in the United States, Italy and Spain. The analysed material was cDNA or gDNA that came from T cells, B-cell-depleted T cells, or PBMCs.

V lost 4 bases and J lost 8, with 21 bases in between. The CDR3 spans 16 residues. Original processing notes: Estimation of nucleated cell counts relied on the amplification of reference gene primers. Using immunoSEQ multiplex PCR, the repertoire was profiled, and TCRdb retains in-frame clones only, with some absent. V and J calls and clone size are those listed in that table; D and trimming were worked out from the DNA. Of a few hundred thousand clones in the sample, about 90% were seen once. The chain employs TRBV23-1 and TRBJ2-1; possibly TRBD1 for D (6 bases). TRBV23-1 is treated as an ORF (open reading frame) with a function not yet certain. This receptor was obtained from a man aged 40-50 years with acute or convalescent COVID-19. Source material: peripheral blood. This CDR3 reads CASSPLPSAGAYEQFF. CDR3 coding DNA: TGCGCCAGCAGTCCACTGCCCTCAGCAGGGGCTTATGAGCAGTTCTTC.